This T cell receptor beta chain was found in a study of T cell clonotyping in hematopoietic cell transplantation. As for time point: recipient sample about 28 days before transplant, after cytoreduction. Sequencing used immunoSEQ multiplex PCR; TCRdb keeps in-frame clones, though not all of them. The table shows 25,000 or so clones, with roughly three quarters occurring only once. The V gene's germline CDR1 is MGHRA and CDR2 YSYEKL. V was shortened by 0 bases and J by 0 bases, with 6 bases between the two germline ends. The CDR3 is 15 amino acids. The chain is built from TRBV4-1 and TRBJ1-3; D gene unclear. The material was peripheral blood mononuclear cells, obtained before stem cell transplant. The receptor was derived from a man aged 50 to 59 with myelodysplastic syndrome. Some clones in this sample may be carry-over from other donors' samples. CDR3 nucleotides: TGCGCCAGCAGCCAAGATCTAGGCTCTGGAAACACCATATATTTT. Protein product: CASSQDLGSGNTIYF.